What follows describes a single TCR beta chain. Its target is unknown. The source of the sample is a study of shared clonotypes between healthy human individuals. The study, taken as a whole, reports: Non-shared clonotypes had lower generation probabilities than clonotypes shared by all four sorted-subset donors.

Template for every sorted-subset replicate PCR totaled approximately 0.2 ug DNA, 25,000 to 35,000 T cell genomes. Profiled with immunoSEQ multiplex PCR; TCRdb holds only in-frame clones, not every one. This table has more than 200,000 clones, 50% to 75% appearing once. V was pared by 3 bases and J by 0 bases, with 5 bases of the junction left unmatched. Germline V gene sequence: CDR1 WSHSY, CDR2 SAAADI. The CDR3 is 16 amino acids. This receptor was obtained from a man aged 25 to 40 in good health. The chain carries TRBV10-2 and TRBJ1-3, with 7 bases aligning to TRBD1. The sample comprised memory CD4+ T cells sorted from blood. Regarding subset: CD45RA-negative fraction. The CDR3 sequence: CASSDRQGLSGNTIYF. The CDR3 DNA reads TGCGCCAGCAGTGATAGACAGGGCCTCTCTGGAAACACCATATATTTT.